A selection of T cell receptor beta chains follows, all from one sample in a study of cytomegalovirus exposure and HLA in healthy donors. The data were produced by immunoSEQ multiplex PCR, yet TCRdb's version contains in-frame clones alone and is incomplete. The data hold roughly 52,000 clones, with approximately 52% observed a single time. The source material was PBMCs. Receptors were obtained from a human donor in good health. The CDR3 runs from the conserved cysteine through the conserved F or W. Each record gives: V gene, clone size, J gene, D gene, CDR3 protein, CDR3 DNA. The D gene is left open where the match is weak. Size is stated for part of the rows, as once, few or many counts, or as a class when the clone is expanded.

TRBV6-4	.	TRBJ2-6	.	CASSVIPLSSSGANVLTF	TGTGCCAGCAGTGTAATCCCACTTTCTAGCTCTGGGGCCAACGTCCTGACTTTC
TRBV19	.	TRBJ2-1	TRBD1	CASSTPGQGAHEQFF	TGTGCCAGTAGTACTCCGGGACAGGGGGCTCATGAGCAGTTCTTC
TRBV6-5	.	TRBJ2-1	.	CASSYSMGQGGEQFF	TGTGCCAGCAGTTACTCGATGGGCCAAGGGGGTGAGCAGTTCTTC
TRBV4-3	.	TRBJ2-3	TRBD2	CASSHQLAGGRTDTQYF	TGCGCCAGCAGCCACCAACTAGCGGGGGGTCGCACAGATACGCAGTATTTT
TRBV5-4	.	TRBJ1-2	.	CASSPQGLAGYTF	TGTGCCAGCAGCCCCCAGGGGCTGGCTGGCTACACCTTC
TRBV4-1	.	TRBJ2-7	.	CASSQESRITYEQYF	TGCGCCAGCAGCCAAGAGTCCAGAATCACCTACGAGCAGTACTTC
TRBV9	.	TRBJ1-1	.	CASSATRNTEAFF	TGTGCCAGCAGCGCGACAAGGAACACTGAAGCTTTCTTT
TRBV30	.	TRBJ1-4	TRBD1	CAWRKGTGGQKLFF	TGTGCCTGGAGAAAGGGGACAGGAGGCCAAAAACTGTTTTTT
TRBV4-2	.	TRBJ2-7	.	CASSQRGSYEQYF	TGTGCCAGCAGCCAACGGGGCTCCTACGAGCAGTACTTC
TRBV4-2	few	TRBJ2-2	TRBD2	CASSLRAGGHTGELFF	TGTGCCAGCAGCCTAAGGGCGGGGGGGCATACCGGGGAGCTGTTTTTT
TRBV7-9	once	TRBJ2-5	TRBD1	CASSPRDRSQETQYF	TGTGCCAGCAGCCCAAGGGACAGGTCCCAAGAGACCCAGTACTTC
TRBV7-7	few	TRBJ2-7	.	CASSISYEQYF	TGTGCTAGCAGCATTTCATACGAGCAGTACTTC